This T cell receptor (beta chain) was sequenced in a study of Graves' ophthalmopathy and Graves' hyperthyroidism. Worth noting for this clonotype: A much larger clone lies a single base off, so this may be a read error.

This CDR3 is built from 12 residues. The germline V gene has CDR1 SNHLY and CDR2 FYNNEI. For repertoire sequencing, the TCR beta CDR3 regions were amplified from RNA transcripts. HTBI primers served in a first-round RT-PCR, which a second-round multiplex PCR followed. TCRdb fed the multiplex PCR reads into MiXCR, producing one record per CDR3 protein. This table has around 590,000 distinct CDR3 sequences, roughly 39% appearing once. V gene TRBV2 combines with J gene TRBJ1-3; 7 nucleotides agree with TRBD1. Specimen: peripheral blood or thyroid tissue (not recorded which). This sequence was found in an adult man with Graves' hyperthyroidism. The CDR3 region has the DNA TGTGCCACCGACAGGGAGGGAAACACCATATGTTTT. This gives the protein CATDREGNTICF.